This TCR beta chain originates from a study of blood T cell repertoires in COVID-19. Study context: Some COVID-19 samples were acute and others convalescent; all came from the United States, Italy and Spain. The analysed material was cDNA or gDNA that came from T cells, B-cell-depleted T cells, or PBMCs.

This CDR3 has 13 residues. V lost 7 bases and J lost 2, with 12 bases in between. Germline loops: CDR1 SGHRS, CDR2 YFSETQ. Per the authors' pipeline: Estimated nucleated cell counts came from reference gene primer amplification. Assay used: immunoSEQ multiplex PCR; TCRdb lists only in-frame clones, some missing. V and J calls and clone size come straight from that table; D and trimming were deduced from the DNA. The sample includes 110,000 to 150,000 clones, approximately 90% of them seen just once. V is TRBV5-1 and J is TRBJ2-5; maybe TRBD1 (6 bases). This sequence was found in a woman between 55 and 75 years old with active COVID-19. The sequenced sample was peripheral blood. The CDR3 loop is CASFRTAQETQYF. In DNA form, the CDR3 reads TGCGCCAGCTTTCGGACAGCACAAGAGACCCAGTACTTC.